The T cell receptor (beta chain) under discussion was sequenced for a study of early T cells in non-severe SARS-CoV-2 infection. Overall study: Sequencing used unsorted whole-blood bulk RNA, so chains lack pairing.

General study points: Anti-spike CD8 responses were favored in VDJdb matching, and private and CD4 specificities were missed.

Looked up from germline, CDR1 is SEHNR and CDR2 is FQNEAQ (reference sequence). V gave up 5 bases and J gave up 8 bases, with 16 bases separating them. The CDR3 is made up of 14 amino acids. This clonotype occurred many times. The antigen is not known. Individual cDNA molecules carried attached unique molecular identifiers. TCRdb analysed the 5' RACE reads with MiXCR anew, one entry per CDR3 protein. The sample lists approximately 69,000 distinct CDR3 sequences, 12% seen once, with around 5.8% in the top ten. The material sequenced was whole blood. The TCR was taken from an adult who was a healthcare worker with PCR-confirmed SARS-CoV-2 infection or an uninfected control (not recorded which). The genes are TRBV7-9 and TRBJ2-1; possibly TRBD1 for D (5 bases). The CDR3 is CASSPVEGADEQFF. The CDR3 DNA reads TGTGCCAGCAGCCCCGTAGAAGGGGCCGATGAGCAGTTCTTC. The full variable domain, in which reference TRBV7-9 and TRBJ2-1 provide the parts outside the CDR3, is DTGVSQNPRHKITKRGQNVTFRCDPISEHNRLYWYRQTLGQGPEFLTYFQNEAQLEKSRLLSDRFSAERPKGSFSTLEIQRTEQGDSAMYLCASSPVEGADEQFFGPGTRLTVL.